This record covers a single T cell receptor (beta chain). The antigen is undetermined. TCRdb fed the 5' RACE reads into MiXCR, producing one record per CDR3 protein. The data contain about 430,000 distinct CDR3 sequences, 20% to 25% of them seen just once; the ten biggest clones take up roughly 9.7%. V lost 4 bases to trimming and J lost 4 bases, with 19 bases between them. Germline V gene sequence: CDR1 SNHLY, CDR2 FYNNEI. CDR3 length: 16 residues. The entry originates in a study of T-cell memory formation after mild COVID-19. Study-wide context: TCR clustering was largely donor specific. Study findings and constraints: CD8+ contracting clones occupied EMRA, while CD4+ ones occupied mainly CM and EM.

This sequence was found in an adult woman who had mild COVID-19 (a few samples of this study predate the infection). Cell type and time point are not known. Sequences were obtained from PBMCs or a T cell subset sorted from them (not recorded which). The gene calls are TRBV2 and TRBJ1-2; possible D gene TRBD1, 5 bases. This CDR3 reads CASSGMGDSPFYGYTF. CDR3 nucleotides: TGTGCCAGCAGTGGAATGGGGGACTCCCCTTTCTATGGCTACACCTTC.